The present entry profiles one T cell receptor (beta chain) with its context. Every subset had its genomic DNA shared out evenly among several immunoSEQ plates. Generated by immunoSEQ multiplex PCR, the TCRdb table keeps only in-frame clones and is missing some. This repertoire shows some 1,600,000 clones, 95% to 99% found once; its top ten account for less than 0.55%. Only Caucasian adults living in Nashville, Tennessee served as donors. This record comes from a study of shared clonotypes between healthy human individuals. V lost 6 bases, J lost 2 bases, and 4 bases stayed unmatched. The CDR3 is 16 amino acids. Per the germline V gene, CDR1 is MNHEY and CDR2 is SMNVEV (reference sequence).

The clonotype comes from a man aged 25-45 years in good health. The V call is TRBV27, the J call TRBJ2-1; 13 bases agree with TRBD2. The sequencing input was naive CD4+ T cells sorted from blood. Subset of the sample: CD45RA+ positively selected. The CDR3 nucleotides are TGTGCCAGCAGACCCGGACTAGCGGGAGCCTACAATGAGCAGTTCTTC. Its translation: CASRPGLAGAYNEQFF.